This T cell receptor (beta chain) was found in a study of CD8+ T cells in alopecia areata. General study findings and limits: The presence of one nonresponder keeps the tie between baseline CD8+ expansion and response uncertain. During tofacitinib treatment, many expanded lesional clones remained in scalp and blood. Unlike in mice, where it was clearer, TCR sharing across patients was less clear, possibly HLA-related.

To note about this clone: Its antigen remains unidentified.

After isolation, RNA underwent reverse transcription to generate cDNA as the sequencing template. Here immunoSEQ multiplex PCR was the method, and the copy in TCRdb shows in-frame clones only, minus some. The top ten hold just under 0.5% of the sample, which has fewer than 250,000 clones, 35% to 40% seen once. CDR1 is MNHEY and CDR2 is SVGAGI in the germline V gene. V lost 7 bases and J lost 4, with 10 bases in between. This CDR3 contains 12 residues. The treatment is: oral pan-JAK inhibitor, 5-10 mg twice daily. Peripheral blood and lesional scalp punch biopsies came from alopecia areata patients. Sample: CD4+ T cells sorted from blood, taken at week 34, from a patient treated with tofacitinib. This TCR came from a human donor with alopecia areata. The J gene is TRBJ1-2, the V gene TRBV6-5; D ambiguous. The CDR3 sequence is CASTWEGYGYTF. CDR3 DNA sequence: TGTGCCAGCACCTGGGAAGGCTATGGCTACACCTTC.